The 32 T cell receptor beta chains given below trace back to one sample, sequenced in a study of T cell responses to AZD1222 COVID-19 vaccine. Sequenced by immunoSEQ multiplex PCR; TCRdb stores in-frame clones only, minus some. The table lists 200,000 to 300,000 clones, roughly 93% of them singletons, with approximately 0.52% in the top ten. Source: peripheral blood, taken on day 0 of AZD1222 vaccination. These receptors all stem from an adult in good health.

CDR3 bases: TGTGCCAGCAGCCGCCCTGGCTATGGCTACACCTTC. Translation: CASSRPGYGYTF. The chain recombines TRBV3-1 (or the pseudogene TRBV3-2) with TRBJ1-2; D is ambiguous. From germline, CDR1 is LGHDT and CDR2 YNNKEL (reference sequence). V was cut by 4 bases and J by 4 bases, with 7 bases left in between. The CDR3 runs 12 residues.

This chain links TRBV5-4 with TRBJ1-2; possible D gene TRBD1, 6 bases. Germline V gives CDR1 SGHNT, CDR2 YYREEE (reference sequence). CDR3 length: 14 amino acids. Trimming left V 3 bases short and J 4 bases short, with 13 bases between. CDR3 sequence (DNA): TGTGCCAGCAGCTCCGGGGGCGAGGGCTATGGCTACACCTTC. Amino acids: CASSSGGEGYGYTF.

V gene TRBV5-1 combines with J gene TRBJ1-3; 7 bases match TRBD1. J lost 7 bases, V lost 0 bases, and 7 bases had no gene match. Per germline, CDR1 SGHRS and CDR2 YFSETQ. The CDR3 sequence is 15 residues long. In DNA form, the CDR3 reads TGCGCCAGCAGCTTGGCCGGGGGACAGAGGAACACCATATATTTT. This codes for CASSLAGGQRNTIYF.

The chain employs TRBV5-1 and TRBJ2-4; D is possibly TRBD1 or TRBD2 (5 bases each). V was clipped by 0 bases and J by 7 bases, with 5 bases between them. The CDR3 sequence is 12 residues long. CDR1 is SGHRS, CDR2 YFSETQ, per germline. The CDR3 nucleotides read TGCGCCAGCAGCTTGGGGGGGAACATTCAGTACTTC. This translates into CASSLGGNIQYF. The variable domain in full, with the rest retrieved from reference TRBV5-1 and TRBJ2-4, is KAGVTQTPRYLIKTRGQQVTLSCSPISGHRSVSWYQQTPGQGLQFLFEYFSETQRNKGNFPGRFSGRQFSNSRSEMNVSTLELGDSALYLCASSLGGNIQYFGAGTRLSVL.

The V and J genes are TRBV2 and TRBJ2-3; 9 nucleotides line up with TRBD2. The CDR3 contains 14 residues. V lost 6 bases to trimming and J lost 6 bases; unmatched junction nucleotides: 7. CDR1 is SNHLY, CDR2 FYNNEI, per germline. The CDR3 protein is CASRLAGEGDTQYF. The CDR3 DNA reads as TGTGCCAGCAGATTAGCGGGGGAGGGGGATACGCAGTATTTT.

The rearrangement links TRBV7-2 to TRBJ2-5; 7 nucleotides line up with TRBD2. The CDR3 consists of 14 residues. V lost 1 base, J lost 5 bases, and 4 bases stayed unmatched. The germline V gene encodes CDR1 SGHTA and CDR2 FQGNSA. The CDR3 loop is CASSLGGSRETQYF. The CDR3 region has the DNA TGTGCCAGCAGCTTAGGCGGGAGTCGGGAGACCCAGTACTTC.

This clone was picked up one time. CDR3 DNA sequence: TGCAGTGCTAAAGCTGGAAACACCATATATTTT. Protein: CSAKAGNTIYF. This rearrangement joins TRBV20-1 to TRBJ1-3; D not certain. V lost 4 bases to trimming and J lost 2 bases, with 3 bases between them. This CDR3 spans 11 amino acids. Per germline, CDR1 DFQATT and CDR2 SNEGSKA (reference sequence).

The rearrangement links TRBV28 to TRBJ2-1, with D perhaps matching TRBD2 (6 bases). Trimming removed 10 bases from V and 6 bases from J, with 13 bases in between. CDR1 is MDHEN, CDR2 SYDVKM, per germline. The CDR3 has 12 residues. The CDR3 DNA follows: TGTGCCACCTCGTGGGGGGTCAATGAGCAGTTCTTC. Translation: CATSWGVNEQFF. Variable domain in full (rest from reference TRBV28 and TRBJ2-1): DVKVTQSSRYLVKRTGEKVFLECVQDMDHENMFWYRQDPGLGLRLIYFSYDVKMKEKGDIPEGYSVSREKKERFSLILESASTNQTSMYLCATSWGVNEQFFGPGTRLTVL.

The chain carries TRBV5-1 and TRBJ2-3, with 10 positions matching TRBD1. Looked up from germline, CDR1 is SGHRS and CDR2 is YFSETQ. Trimming took 4 bases from V and 7 from J; bases not matched to a gene: 6. The CDR3 runs to 14 residues. This chain's CDR3 is CASSLGQGRNTQYF. In DNA, the CDR3 is TGCGCCAGCAGCCTGGGACAGGGGAGAAATACGCAGTATTTT.

V usage is TRBV4-2 and J usage is TRBJ2-1, with a tentative D call TRBD2 (6 bases). V was trimmed by 0 bases and J by 3 bases, leaving 15 bases between them. The CDR3 has 17 amino acids. Germline V gene sequence: CDR1 LGHNA, CDR2 YNFKEQ. CDR3 coding DNA: TGTGCCAGCAGCCAAGATTTCGCGGGACGAAGCTACAATGAGCAGTTCTTC. This translates into CASSQDFAGRSYNEQFF.

The CDR3 bases are TGTGCCAGCAGTGAAAATTGGGGGCGCGACGGCGGATATACGCAGTATTTT. Its protein is CASSENWGRDGGYTQYF. This chain links TRBV2 with TRBJ2-3; possible D gene TRBD1, 6 bases. V lost 2 bases, J lost 7 bases, and 22 bases lay in between. CDR3 length equals 17 residues. Germline lookup yields CDR1 SNHLY and CDR2 FYNNEI.

This clone has more than one count but fewer than ten. The CDR3, as DNA: TGTGCCAGCAGCGCGATCGCTAACTATGGCTACACCTTC. Amino acids: CASSAIANYGYTF. The V call is TRBV7-3, the J call TRBJ1-2; D is unresolved. This CDR3 comprises 13 residues. Germline CDR1 is SGHTA and CDR2 is FQGTGA. V was trimmed by 5 bases and J by 0 bases, leaving 7 bases between them.

The V call is TRBV18, the J call TRBJ1-1; D gene uncertain. This CDR3 spans 16 amino acids. V lost 0 bases to trimming and J lost 1 base, with 12 bases between them. CDR1 and CDR2 from the germline V gene are KGHSH and LQKENI. In DNA form, the CDR3 reads TGTGCCAGCTCACCACCCTCGAAGTCGAGGAACACTGAAGCTTTCTTT. The encoded protein is CASSPPSKSRNTEAFF.

As DNA, the CDR3 is TGTGCCACCCCACCTCCCTACGAGCAGTACTTC. Its protein is CATPPPYEQYF. The V and J genes are TRBV27 and TRBJ2-7; no firm D call. V was cut by 10 bases and J by 2 bases, with 9 bases left in between. Germline CDR1 MNHEY, CDR2 SMNVEV (reference sequence). The CDR3 is made up of 11 amino acids.

V usage is TRBV5-1 and J usage is TRBJ1-1; D is uncertain. Germline CDR1 is SGHRS and CDR2 is YFSETQ. Trimming pared 2 bases from V and 0 bases from J, leaving 14 bases between. This CDR3 contains 16 residues. The CDR3 protein is CASSFNLNQMNTEAFF. For the CDR3, the DNA is TGCGCCAGCAGCTTCAACCTAAACCAGATGAACACTGAAGCTTTCTTT.

This clone has just one count. CDR3 nucleotides: TGTGCCAGCAGTGAGGACAGGGTTACAGATACGCAGTATTTT. It encodes CASSEDRVTDTQYF. V gene TRBV2 combines with J gene TRBJ2-3; 8 bases are a match to TRBD1. The CDR3 extends over 14 amino acids. Germline-derived CDR1 and CDR2 are SNHLY and FYNNEI. With 3 bases clipped from V and 3 bases from J, the junction kept 2 bases outside the gene matches.

In this sample, this clone turned up once. The CDR3, as DNA: TGTGCCAGCAGTTATCCCTATGAGGGGGAGCTGTTTTTT. It translates to CASSYPYEGELFF. The chain joins TRBV6-1 to TRBJ2-2; D is unclear. Between the trimmed V and J ends, which lost 5 bases and 8 bases, there was a span of 12 bases. This CDR3 spans 13 amino acids. Looked up from germline, CDR1 is MNHNS and CDR2 is SASEGT.

The chain couples TRBV6-2 or TRBV6-3 to TRBJ2-5, with D perhaps matching TRBD1 (6 bases). The V gene's germline CDR1 is MNHEY and CDR2 SVGEGT. The CDR3 sequence is 14 residues long. V was clipped by 6 bases and J by 5 bases, with 16 bases between them. CDR3 sequence (DNA): TGTGCCAGCAGCCAACAGGGATCTCGGGAGACCCAGTACTTC. Translated: CASSQQGSRETQYF.

V and J are TRBV14 and TRBJ2-6, with 7 bases identical to TRBD1. CDR1 SGHDN and CDR2 FVKESK come from the germline V gene. This CDR3 region has 19 residues. V was pared by 4 bases and J by 0 bases, with 12 bases of the junction left unmatched. The CDR3 reads CASSPGPGQSFSGANVLTF. The CDR3 nucleotides read TGTGCCAGCAGCCCGGGACCGGGACAGTCGTTCTCTGGGGCCAACGTCCTGACTTTC. Filled out from reference TRBV14 and TRBJ2-6, the complete variable domain reads EAGVTQFPSHSVIEKGQTVTLRCDPISGHDNLYWYRRVMGKEIKFLLHFVKESKQDESGMPNNRFLAERTGGTYSTLKVQPAELEDSGVYFCASSPGPGQSFSGANVLTFGAGSRLTVL.

The V and J genes are TRBV5-1 and TRBJ2-3, with D hard to call. The CDR3 sequence is 14 residues long. Trimming removed 0 bases from V and 2 bases from J, with 7 bases in between. CDR1 SGHRS and CDR2 YFSETQ come from the germline V gene. The CDR3 DNA follows: TGCGCCAGCAGCTTGGGGGGTCCCACAGATACGCAGTATTTT. Protein sequence: CASSLGGPTDTQYF.

This clone was detected once. J is TRBJ2-7 and V is TRBV2, with D possibly called TRBD1 or TRBD2 (5 bases each). V was shortened by 6 bases and J by 5 bases, with 20 bases between the two germline ends. Germline CDR1 and CDR2: SNHLY and FYNNEI. This CDR3 comprises 15 residues. CDR3 region: CASSDGGGRGNEQYF. The CDR3 bases are TGTGCCAGCAGCGATGGAGGTGGAAGGGGCAACGAGCAGTACTTC. The full variable domain, in which reference TRBV2 and TRBJ2-7 provide the parts outside the CDR3, is EPEVTQTPSHQVTQMGQEVILRCVPISNHLYFYWYRQILGQKVEFLVSFYNNEISEKSEIFDDQFSVERPDGSNFTLKIRSTKLEDSAMYFCASSDGGGRGNEQYFGPGTRLTVT.

V gene TRBV28 combines with J gene TRBJ2-7; 7 bases fit TRBD1. The CDR3 contains 16 residues. The germline gives CDR1 MDHEN, CDR2 SYDVKM. V lost 4 bases and J lost 7; bases outside the gene matches: 16. CDR3 in amino acids: CASSSIRDRPLSEQYF. DNA of the CDR3: TGTGCCAGCAGTTCAATTCGGGACAGACCTCTGAGTGAGCAGTACTTC.

The J gene is TRBJ2-2, the V gene TRBV20-1, with D maybe TRBD1 (6 bases). The CDR3 covers 14 residues. Deletions cut 3 bases from V and 6 bases from J, with 14 bases between. Germline CDR1 is DFQATT and CDR2 is SNEGSKA (reference sequence). The CDR3 sequence is CSASRTANAGELFF. CDR3 sequence (DNA): TGCAGTGCTAGTAGGACAGCCAACGCCGGGGAGCTGTTTTTT.

This rearrangement joins TRBV19 to TRBJ2-7; 12 bases fit TRBD2. This CDR3 contains 15 residues. Germline V gene sequence: CDR1 LNHDA, CDR2 SQIVND (reference sequence). V lost 6 bases and J lost 1; bases outside the gene matches: 4. The DNA of the CDR3 is TGTGCCAGTAGCAGGACTAGCGGGACTTCCTACGAGCAGTACTTC. Its protein product is CASSRTSGTSYEQYF.

DNA of the CDR3: TGTGCCAGCAGGCCCGGGACAGGGGCGGAAAAACTGTTTTTT. Translated, it gives CASRPGTGAEKLFF. This chain joins TRBV28 and TRBJ1-4; 10 positions match TRBD1. Trimming cost V 6 bases and J 8 bases; bases outside gene matches: 6. Germline loops: CDR1 MDHEN, CDR2 SYDVKM. The CDR3 sequence is 14 residues long.

The V gene is TRBV20-1, the J gene TRBJ2-1; 7 nucleotides match TRBD2. The CDR3 is made up of 16 amino acids. J was trimmed by 7 bases and V by 3 bases; bases with no gene match: 15. The germline gives CDR1 DFQATT, CDR2 SNEGSKA (reference sequence). CDR3 protein: CSASTPTSKSWNEQFF. CDR3 nucleotide sequence: TGCAGTGCTAGTACCCCGACTAGCAAGAGCTGGAATGAGCAGTTCTTC.

The CDR3: CASSLITPASGTKNIQYF. The CDR3 DNA is TGTGCCAGCAGCCTCATTACCCCGGCTAGCGGGACCAAAAACATTCAGTACTTC. The chain uses TRBV3-1 (or the pseudogene TRBV3-2) and TRBJ2-4, with TRBD2 matching over 9 bases. Germline V CDR1 and CDR2: LGHDT, YNNKEL (reference sequence). The CDR3 extends over 18 amino acids. V lost 4 bases, J lost 2 bases, and 12 bases stayed unmatched.

The genes are TRBV18 and TRBJ1-1; D is ambiguous. Germline values: CDR1 KGHSH, CDR2 LQKENI. The ends were cut back, 0 bases at V and 0 bases at J, with 8 bases in the middle. The CDR3 loop spans 15 amino acids. The chain's CDR3 is CASSPPEDLNTEAFF. The CDR3 DNA reads as TGTGCCAGCTCACCACCGGAGGATTTGAACACTGAAGCTTTCTTT.

The chain has TRBV27 and TRBJ1-6; 9 positions match TRBD1. The V gene end was trimmed by 2 bases and the J gene end by 8 bases; junction bases not matched to a gene: 13. This CDR3 spans 18 amino acids. Germline V gene data show CDR1 as MNHEY and CDR2 as SMNVEV (reference sequence). The chain's CDR3 is CASSLRDRVLGRHSPLHF. The CDR3, as DNA: TGTGCCAGCAGTTTAAGGGACAGGGTCCTAGGACGGCATTCACCCCTCCACTTT.

The chain has TRBV5-1 and TRBJ1-6; D may be TRBD1 (6 bases). Germline-derived CDR1 and CDR2 are SGHRS and YFSETQ. Trimming pared 3 bases from V and 7 bases from J, leaving 20 bases between. This CDR3 spans 17 amino acids. Here the CDR3 reads CASSSSEGGPRNSPLHF. The CDR3 nucleotides read TGCGCCAGCAGCTCGTCCGAGGGGGGGCCTCGAAATTCACCCCTCCACTTT.

V gene TRBV11-1 combines with J gene TRBJ2-2; 7 bases align to TRBD1. CDR3 size: 15 residues. Germline assignment: CDR1 SGHAT and CDR2 FQDESV (reference sequence). The trim removed 5 bases at V and 5 bases at J, leaving 8 bases unmatched. The CDR3 protein is CASSPDRVWTGELFF. The CDR3 DNA reads as TGTGCCAGCAGCCCCGACAGGGTTTGGACCGGGGAGCTGTTTTTT. The variable domain in full, completed from reference TRBV11-1 and TRBJ2-2, reads EAEVAQSPRYKITEKSQAVAFWCDPISGHATLYWYRQILGQGPELLVQFQDESVVDDSQLPKDRFSAERLKGVDSTLKIQPAELGDSAMYLCASSPDRVWTGELFFGEGSRLTVL.

V gene TRBV5-4 combines with J gene TRBJ1-1; 10 nucleotides match TRBD1. The trim removed 4 bases at V and 4 bases at J, leaving 7 bases unmatched. There are 15 residues in the CDR3. CDR1 and CDR2 from the germline V gene are SGHNT and YYREEE (reference sequence). CDR3 sequence reads: CASSHRDRGLTEAFF. The CDR3 DNA reads as TGTGCCAGCAGCCATCGGGACAGGGGTCTCACTGAAGCTTTCTTT.